Listed below are T cell receptor beta chains from one sample, sequenced in a study of low-dose radiotherapy and immunotherapy resistance in tumors. MiXCR, run by TCRdb on the reads, gives a single entry per CDR3 protein. The data show approximately 84,000 distinct CDR3 sequences, roughly 17% seen once. Here the sequenced sample was PBMCs, taken after low-dose radiotherapy plus immunotherapy. The receptors stem from a male donor with prostate cancer. The CDR3 runs from the conserved cysteine through the conserved F or W. D genes are given only for firm matches. Clone size, where shown, is once, few, many, or a class for clones that have expanded.

j_gene	abundance	v_gene	d_gene	CDR3nt	CDR3aa
TRBJ2-7	many	TRBV7-2	.	TGTGCCAGCAGCTCGCCGAGCGGTAGCTCCTACGAGCAGTACTTC	CASSSPSGSSYEQYF
TRBJ1-5	many	TRBV28	.	TGTGCCAGCGGAGATAGCAATCAGCCCCAGCATTTT	CASGDSNQPQHF
TRBJ1-5	many	TRBV28	.	TGTGCCAGCAGTCCTGCCCTCGGACGTCAGCCCCAGCATTTT	CASSPALGRQPQHF
TRBJ2-7	many	TRBV12-3/TRBV12-4	TRBD2	TGTGCCAGCAGTTTAACGACTAGCGGGAGGCGCGAGCAGTACTTC	CASSLTTSGRREQYF
TRBJ2-3	many	TRBV4-1	TRBD2	TGCGCCAGCAGCCAAGGGGGGACTAGCGGGAGGACAGATACGCAGTATTTT	CASSQGGTSGRTDTQYF
TRBJ1-1	.	TRBV30	TRBD1	TGTGCCTGGGATGCACAGGGGACCACTGAAGCTTTCTTT	CAWDAQGTTEAFF
TRBJ2-1	few	TRBV7-2	TRBD2	TGTGCCAGCAGCCCGAGATCAGCGGGAGGCGTCAGTGAGCAGTTCTTC	CASSPRSAGGVSEQFF
TRBJ2-5	.	TRBV24-1	.	TGTGCCACCAGGGGGCCCAGGGAAAGGCCACAAGAGACCCAGTACTTC	CATRGPRERPQETQYF
TRBJ2-1	many	TRBV7-6	.	TGTGCCAGCAGCTCCCGGGGGCTTGTGGAGCAGTTCTTC	CASSSRGLVEQFF
TRBJ1-2	many	TRBV18	.	TGTGCCAGCTCACCGCAACAGAACTATGGCTACACCTTC	CASSPQQNYGYTF
TRBJ2-7	.	TRBV20-1	TRBD1	TGCAGTGCTAGCGCTCCGGGACAGGGGTCCTACGAGCAGTACTTC	CSASAPGQGSYEQYF
TRBJ2-7	few	TRBV28	.	TGTGCCAGCAGTACGGGCGCCCGCTCCTACGAGCAGTACTTC	CASSTGARSYEQYF
TRBJ2-1	many	TRBV7-8	TRBD2	TGTGCCAGCAGCTTACCCCTTGAGGCAACGGGACTAATGAATGAGCAGTTCTTC	CASSLPLEATGLMNEQFF
TRBJ2-3	many	TRBV6-2/TRBV6-3	.	TGTGCCAGCAGTTCCTCAGGGGTAGGGACGCAGTATTTT	CASSSSGVGTQYF
TRBJ2-2	many	TRBV25-1	TRBD2	TGTGCCAGCACTCTCGGGGGGAGGCCAGGCACCGGGGAGCTGTTTTTT	CASTLGGRPGTGELFF
TRBJ1-2	many	TRBV11-1	TRBD1	TGTGCCAGCAGCGCCCCGGGACAGGAGTTCCCGGGTGGCTACACCTTC	CASSAPGQEFPGGYTF
TRBJ1-2	many	TRBV29-1	.	TGCAGCGTTGAAACTGGGGGGACGGCTAACTATGGCTACACCTTC	CSVETGGTANYGYTF
TRBJ2-1	many	TRBV15	.	TGTGCCACCAGCAGAGAAACTCTTGAGCAGTTCTTC	CATSRETLEQFF
TRBJ2-1	many	TRBV4-3	.	TGCGCCAGCAGCCAAGATCGGGCGAGTAGGGAGCAGTTCTTC	CASSQDRASREQFF
TRBJ2-2	many	TRBV2	.	TGTGCCAGCAGTGTGGAGGGGGCGGGGAACACCGGGGAGCTGTTTTTT	CASSVEGAGNTGELFF
TRBJ2-1	medium-sized	TRBV28	.	TGTGCCAGCAGTTTAGGTGCCTACAATGAGCAGTTCTTC	CASSLGAYNEQFF
TRBJ2-3	many	TRBV7-2	.	TGTGCCAGCAGCTTACTTGTCAGCACAGATACGCAGTATTTT	CASSLLVSTDTQYF
TRBJ2-1	many	TRBV29-1	.	TGCAGCGTCACCGGACAGCAAACTTACAATGAGCAGTTCTTC	CSVTGQQTYNEQFF
TRBJ2-5	many	TRBV7-3	TRBD1	TGTGCCAGCAGCTCCGGGACAGGTAGAGCCCAGTACTTC	CASSSGTGRAQYF
TRBJ2-5	many	TRBV20-1	TRBD1	TGCAGTGCTCCTACTTGGGGACAGGGTCTTCAAGAGACCCAGTACTTC	CSAPTWGQGLQETQYF
TRBJ2-1	many	TRBV5-1	TRBD2	TGCGCCAGCAGCAGGACTAGCGGGAGTTCCAATGAGCAGTTCTTC	CASSRTSGSSNEQFF
TRBJ1-2	many	TRBV30	.	TGTGCCTGGGTACGACAAGACTATGGCTACACCTTC	CAWVRQDYGYTF
TRBJ1-2	many	TRBV6-2/TRBV6-3	.	TGTGCCAGCAGTTACCATCCGCAGGGGCGATATGGCTACACCTTC	CASSYHPQGRYGYTF
TRBJ1-6	many	TRBV10-3	TRBD1	TGTGCCATCGGCATGGGAGGGGGCTCACCCCTCCACTTT	CAIGMGGGSPLHF
TRBJ1-1	many	TRBV4-3	.	TGCGCCAGCAGCCAGGGGTTGGCAGTAGCCACTGAAGCTTTCTTT	CASSQGLAVATEAFF
TRBJ2-7	many	TRBV19	.	TGTGCCAGTAGTAGTGGGATTAACGAGCAGTACTTC	CASSSGINEQYF
TRBJ1-4	many	TRBV21-1	.	TGTGCCAGCCGACCTACTGGTGAAAAACTGTTTTTT	CASRPTGEKLFF
TRBJ1-2	many	TRBV12-3/TRBV12-4	TRBD1	TGTGCCAGCGTAATGGGACAGGGGATAAACTATGGCTACACCTTC	CASVMGQGINYGYTF
TRBJ2-2	many	TRBV6-2/TRBV6-3	.	TGTGCCAGCAGACCCCAGGGTGCCGGGGAGCTGTTTTTT	CASRPQGAGELFF
TRBJ1-6	many	TRBV5-1	.	TGCGCCAGCAGCCCGGGAGGGATTAATTCACCCCTCCACTTT	CASSPGGINSPLHF
TRBJ1-4	many	TRBV7-2	.	TGTGCCATCCGAGGGGCCTCCGGGGAAAAACTGTTTTTT	CAIRGASGEKLFF
TRBJ1-2	many	TRBV6-5	TRBD1	TGTGCCAGCAGTTCCCGGGACAGCCTCTATGGCTACACCTTC	CASSSRDSLYGYTF
TRBJ1-5	many	TRBV7-9	.	TGTGCCAGCAGCTTAGCAGGGGACTATCAGCCCCAGCATTTT	CASSLAGDYQPQHF
TRBJ1-1	many	TRBV20-1	.	TGCAGTGGTCAGGGGTTTTCGGTGAACACTGAAGCTTTCTTT	CSGQGFSVNTEAFF
TRBJ2-5	.	TRBV6-2/TRBV6-3	.	TGTGCCAGCAGTTATGACCGGACCCAGTACTTC	CASSYDRTQYF
TRBJ1-3	many	TRBV5-1	.	TGCGCCAGCAGCTCCACCGCACCAGGGAGAGGAAACACCATATATTTT	CASSSTAPGRGNTIYF
TRBJ1-3	.	TRBV29-1	TRBD1	TGCAGCGTTGTAGGGACAGGTCCAAACACCATATATTTT	CSVVGTGPNTIYF
TRBJ2-7	.	TRBV5-1	TRBD2	TGCGCCAGCAGCGAGGGACTAGCGTACGAGCAGTACTTC	CASSEGLAYEQYF
TRBJ2-5	many	TRBV2	TRBD1	TGTGCCAGCTCTCCGGACAGGCTCCAAGAGACCCAGTACTTC	CASSPDRLQETQYF